This T cell receptor (beta chain) was profiled in a study of T cells in tuberculosis. About the study: PBMC were archived before or within 7 days of starting treatment.

Assay: immunoSEQ multiplex PCR; the TCRdb copy retains only in-frame clones and omits some. The table records more than 30,000 clones, roughly 82% of them present only once. Regarding time point: new active TB diagnosis, blood taken before or within 7 days of starting treatment. Active tuberculosis patients were new diagnoses, HIV-seronegative, South African, and aged 18 years or older. Unsorted cryopreserved PBMC were sequenced, averaging about 93,000 T cells per clinical donor. The sequencing here drew on PBMCs, taken at tuberculosis diagnosis. The clonotype comes from an adult with tuberculosis.

In nucleotides, the CDR3 is TGCAGCGTTGAGCTCGGGACAGGGGGATTTGGCAATGAGCAGTTCTTC. Protein product: CSVELGTGGFGNEQFF. This chain uses TRBV29-1 with TRBJ2-1, with 11 bases matching TRBD1. Germline-derived CDR1 and CDR2 are SQVTM and ANQGSEA. After removal of 3 bases from V and 6 bases from J, the junction contained 10 bases not matched to a gene. CDR3 length equals 16 residues.